One and the same sample provided the 2 T cell receptor beta chains below, sequenced in a study of T cell responses to AZD1222 COVID-19 vaccine. Sequencing was performed with immunoSEQ multiplex PCR; in TCRdb, only in-frame clones are kept and a portion is missing. The profile shows about 81,000 clones, approximately 90% of them singletons. The material was peripheral blood, obtained 28 days after the second AZD1222 dose. Source of these receptors: an adult who received the AZD1222 COVID-19 vaccine.

The chain carries TRBV27 and TRBJ2-1, with TRBD2 matching 7 bases. From germline, CDR1 is MNHEY and CDR2 SMNVEV (reference sequence). V shed 2 bases, J shed 4 bases, and the junction held 2 bases outside the gene matches. The CDR3 sequence is 14 residues long. The CDR3 region has the DNA TGTGCCAGCAGTTTAGCGGGAGAGTACAATGAGCAGTTCTTC. Amino acids: CASSLAGEYNEQFF.

The chain combines TRBV7-3 with TRBJ2-1, with no clear D. The CDR3 covers 19 residues. V dropped 5 bases and J dropped 0 bases, with 23 bases sitting between them. Germline lookup yields CDR1 SGHTA and CDR2 FQGTGA. Here the CDR3 reads CASSTLPPSGSRSYNEQFF. In DNA, the CDR3 is TGTGCCAGCAGCACTCTCCCCCCCTCCGGGTCCCGCTCCTACAATGAGCAGTTCTTC.